Listed below are T cell receptor beta chains from one sample, sequenced in a study of blood T cell repertoires in COVID-19. Repertoires were generated with immunoSEQ multiplex PCR, while TCRdb's copy carries only in-frame clones and drops some. The sample holds about 22,000 clones, approximately 88% seen once. Sequencing was performed on peripheral blood. The receptor source for this set is a man older than 75 with active or convalescent COVID-19. CDR3s include the opening cysteine and the closing phenylalanine or tryptophan. The order of the fields is J gene, V gene, clone size, D gene, CDR3 DNA, CDR3 protein. A D gene is named only where the DNA matches it firmly. A row's size may be missing; if present it is once, few, many or a size class.

J: TRBJ1-1
V: TRBV5-1
size: few
D: -
DNA: TGCGCCAGCAGCTTGGAACAGGACCGTGAAGCTTTCTTT
CDR3: CASSLEQDREAFF

J: TRBJ1-5
V: TRBV19
size: few
D: -
DNA: TGTGCCAGTACCGGGCGGGGGAAGGGCAATCAGCCCCAGCATTTT
CDR3: CASTGRGKGNQPQHF

J: TRBJ2-7
V: TRBV5-4
size: -
D: -
DNA: TGTGCCAGCAGCCGCGATGGGGGCGCCTACGAGCAGTACTTC
CDR3: CASSRDGGAYEQYF

J: TRBJ1-1
V: TRBV19
size: -
D: -
DNA: TGTGCCAGTATTCGCACCTGGGGGGACACTGAAGCTTTCTTT
CDR3: CASIRTWGDTEAFF

J: TRBJ1-5
V: TRBV5-1
size: few
D: TRBD1
DNA: TGCGCCAGCAGCTTGACGACAGGGGTAGGTCAGCCCCAGCATTTT
CDR3: CASSLTTGVGQPQHF

J: TRBJ2-1
V: TRBV9
size: once
D: TRBD1
DNA: TGTGCCAGCAGCCCCCTCCCGGGACAGGGGCGGAATGAGCAGTTCTTC
CDR3: CASSPLPGQGRNEQFF

J: TRBJ1-4
V: TRBV19
size: -
D: TRBD1
DNA: TGTGCCACTACTCCCGGGACAGGGTTTGAAAAACTGTTTTTT
CDR3: CATTPGTGFEKLFF

J: TRBJ1-4
V: TRBV2
size: -
D: -
DNA: TGTGCCAGCATCGTTGGTCGGGGAAAACTGTTTTTT
CDR3: CASIVGRGKLFF

J: TRBJ1-3
V: TRBV3-1/TRBV3-2
size: -
D: -
DNA: TGTGCCAGCAGCCCACAGACAGTCTCTGGAAACACCATATATTTT
CDR3: CASSPQTVSGNTIYF

J: TRBJ1-2
V: TRBV9
size: -
D: -
DNA: TGTGCCAGCAGCTCTGAGACAGCCCCCTATGGCTACACCTTC
CDR3: CASSSETAPYGYTF

J: TRBJ1-5
V: TRBV6-5
size: -
D: TRBD1
DNA: TGTGCCAGCAGTACGGACAGGGAAGGCAATCAGCCCCAGCATTTT
CDR3: CASSTDREGNQPQHF

J: TRBJ1-1
V: TRBV11-2
size: -
D: -
DNA: TGTGCCAGCAGCTTAGCCAGTACGAACACTGAAGCTTTCTTT
CDR3: CASSLASTNTEAFF

J: TRBJ2-2
V: TRBV11-2
size: -
D: TRBD1
DNA: TGTGCCAGCAGGCTCAACCCTCAGGGGGACACCGGGGAGCTGTTTTTT
CDR3: CASRLNPQGDTGELFF

J: TRBJ2-5
V: TRBV10-1
size: -
D: TRBD1
DNA: TGCGCCAGCAGTGAGTTGACAGGGGAGGTAGAGACCCAGTACTTC
CDR3: CASSELTGEVETQYF

J: TRBJ1-6
V: TRBV7-3
size: -
D: -
DNA: TGTGCCAGCAGGGCTAGCTCCTATAATTCACCCCTCCACTTT
CDR3: CASRASSYNSPLHF

J: TRBJ2-2
V: TRBV11-2
size: once
D: -
DNA: TGTGCCAGCAGCTTAGATCGCGGGGGCGGCACCGGGGAGCTGTTTTTT
CDR3: CASSLDRGGGTGELFF

J: TRBJ1-2
V: TRBV4-1
size: -
D: -
DNA: TGCGCCAGCAGCCAAGGACTCGGACAGTCCTATGGCTACACCTTC
CDR3: CASSQGLGQSYGYTF

J: TRBJ2-1
V: TRBV7-2
size: -
D: TRBD1
DNA: TGTGCCAGCAGCTTAAGGAGACGGACAGGGCCCTACAATGAGCAGTTCTTC
CDR3: CASSLRRRTGPYNEQFF

J: TRBJ1-6
V: TRBV7-9
size: -
D: TRBD1
DNA: TGTGCCAGCAGCTTCGGGACAGGGGGCTATTTTAATTCACCCCTCCACTTT
CDR3: CASSFGTGGYFNSPLHF

J: TRBJ2-7
V: TRBV28
size: -
D: TRBD2
DNA: TGTGCCAGCAGTTTATTTCGGGGGGTTGTTTACGAGCAGTACTTC
CDR3: CASSLFRGVVYEQYF

J: TRBJ1-2
V: TRBV24-1
size: -
D: TRBD1
DNA: TGTGCCACCAGTGATTTTAAGGCCGGAGACACAGGGGGTTACTATGGCTACACCTTC
CDR3: CATSDFKAGDTGGYYGYTF